These 32 T cell receptor beta chains originate from one sample sequenced in a study of PD-L1 blockade in urothelial cancer. Time point described: pretreatment peripheral blood. The repertoire was sequenced with immunoSEQ multiplex PCR; TCRdb's copy has only in-frame clones and lacks some. This table holds some 56,000 clones, 65% to 90% found once. The sample was PBMCs, taken around atezolizumab (anti-PD-L1) treatment. The origin of the receptors is a man in his 70s with urothelial cancer.

The rearrangement joins TRBV5-1 to TRBJ2-7, with a tentative D call TRBD1 (7 bases). Per the germline V gene, CDR1 is SGHRS and CDR2 is YFSETQ. This CDR3 comprises 14 residues. Trimming stripped 2 bases from V and 6 bases from J, with 15 bases between. The CDR3 loop is CASSLGGGGGEQYF. DNA for the CDR3: TGCGCCAGCAGCTTAGGAGGGGGCGGCGGCGAGCAGTACTTC.

The V and J genes are TRBV9 and TRBJ2-4, with 7 bases aligning to TRBD2. CDR1 and CDR2 from the germline V gene are SGDLS and YYNGEE. The CDR3 sequence is 16 residues long. Unmatched junction bases numbered 7, after V lost 4 bases and J lost 0 bases. In DNA, the CDR3 is TGTGCCAGCAGCCCGAGGGAGGGAGTAGCCAAAAACATTCAGTACTTC. Its protein product is CASSPREGVAKNIQYF.

V and J are TRBV19 and TRBJ2-1; a possible D gene is TRBD2 (6 bases). The V gene lost 4 bases and the J gene lost 4 bases, with 11 bases spanning the gap. Germline V lookup: CDR1 LNHDA, CDR2 SQIVND (reference sequence). This CDR3 has 14 amino acids. CDR3: CASSSGDFYNEQFF. The CDR3 coding sequence is TGTGCCAGTAGTAGCGGGGACTTTTACAATGAGCAGTTCTTC.

The rearrangement joins TRBV5-8 to TRBJ2-5; D perhaps matches TRBD2 (5 bases). The CDR3 has 17 residues. Trimming took 0 bases from V and 3 from J, leaving 18 bases between them. Germline V gives CDR1 SGHTS, CDR2 YDEGEE. Here the CDR3 reads CASSLVQSGNRKETQYF. CDR3 in DNA: TGTGCCAGCAGCTTGGTACAGTCGGGGAATAGAAAAGAGACCCAGTACTTC.

The rearrangement uses TRBV5-5 and TRBJ2-5, with TRBD1 matching 7 bases. The CDR3 runs to 20 residues. J gave up 5 bases and V 4 bases, and 26 bases lay outside the gene matches. Germline V gene data show CDR1 as SGHKS and CDR2 as YYEKEE (reference sequence). The CDR3 DNA reads as TGTGCCAGCAGCCCGATTGGGGGACAGTCCCCCGCACAAATAACCGAGACCCAGTACTTC. Translation gives CASSPIGGQSPAQITETQYF.

The chain joins TRBV29-1 to TRBJ2-7; 7 bases map to TRBD2. Germline CDR1 SQVTM, CDR2 ANQGSEA. The CDR3 extends over 13 amino acids. The CDR3 spells CSALLAATYEQYF. For the CDR3, the DNA is TGCAGTGCCCTTCTAGCGGCCACCTACGAGCAGTACTTC.

The chain employs TRBV7-8 and TRBJ2-3; D possibly corresponds to TRBD2 (5 bases). CDR3 size: 11 residues. V shed 6 bases and J shed 5 bases, with 6 bases lying between them. CDR1 is SGHVS and CDR2 is FQNEAQ in the germline V gene. The CDR3 DNA reads as TGTGCCAGCAGTGCGGGAGATACGCAGTATTTT. It translates to CASSAGDTQYF.

The chain carries TRBV5-6 and TRBJ2-1; 12 bases fit TRBD2. This CDR3 comprises 17 residues. Unmatched junction bases numbered 11, after V lost 0 bases and J lost 10 bases. Germline values: CDR1 SGHDT, CDR2 YYEEEE. In DNA, the CDR3 is TGTGCCAGCAGCTTGGGGCCCAGACTAGCGGGAGAGGGGGAGCAGTTCTTC. Encoded protein: CASSLGPRLAGEGEQFF.

This chain uses TRBV28 with TRBJ2-3, with 13 positions matching TRBD2. V trimming: 5 bases; J trimming: 0 bases; junction bases outside the gene matches: 8. The CDR3 loop spans 18 amino acids. Germline assignment: CDR1 MDHEN and CDR2 SYDVKM. CDR3 nucleotides: TGTGCCAGCAGTCTAACTAGCGGGAGGGCGGCCAGCACAGATACGCAGTATTTT. Translating it yields CASSLTSGRAASTDTQYF.

The V gene is TRBV6-6, the J gene TRBJ2-3, with D maybe TRBD1 (5 bases). CDR3 length: 12 amino acids. CDR1 is MNHNY, CDR2 SVGAGI, per germline (reference sequence). V was pared by 3 bases and J by 6 bases, with 7 bases between. CDR3 DNA: TGTGCCAGCAGTTATCAGGGCGATACGCAGTATTTT. Protein sequence: CASSYQGDTQYF.

This chain uses TRBV7-3 with TRBJ2-1; 11 nucleotides align to TRBD2. The CDR3 runs 14 residues. V lost 4 bases and J lost 6; bases outside the gene matches: 2. In germline, CDR1 is SGHTA, CDR2 FQGTGA. The CDR3 sequence: CASSSGLAVNEQFF. The CDR3 DNA follows: TGTGCCAGCAGCTCGGGACTAGCGGTCAATGAGCAGTTCTTC.

The rearrangement links TRBV4-1 to TRBJ2-1, with TRBD2 identical over 14 bases. The CDR3 runs to 17 residues. V was clipped by 3 bases and J by 6 bases; unmatched bases: 7. CDR1 and CDR2 (germline): MGHRA, YSYEKL. DNA of the CDR3: TGCGCCAGCAGCCATCCGGGACTAGCGGGAGAAGCCAATGAGCAGTTCTTC. This gives the protein CASSHPGLAGEANEQFF.

This chain uses TRBV6-1 with TRBJ2-7; possible D gene TRBD2, 5 bases. CDR1 and CDR2 (germline): MNHNS, SASEGT. Deletions cut 1 base from V and 3 bases from J, with 10 bases between. The CDR3 is 14 amino acids. This chain's CDR3 is CASSEVRDLYEQYF. The CDR3 coding sequence is TGTGCCAGCAGTGAAGTCCGGGATCTCTACGAGCAGTACTTC.

CDR3 in DNA: TGTGCCAGCAGCTTATTGGCTAGCGGGAGGAGCTCCTACAATGAGCAGTTCTTC. Encoded protein: CASSLLASGRSSYNEQFF. This chain links TRBV7-3 with TRBJ2-1; 11 positions agree with TRBD2. Germline CDR1 SGHTA, CDR2 FQGTGA. V was clipped by 2 bases and J by 0 bases; unmatched bases: 6. This CDR3 is 18 amino acids long.

As DNA, the CDR3 is TGTGCCATTAAAGGGGGGGCAGACACCGGGGAGCTGTTTTTT. This gives the protein CAIKGGADTGELFF. The chain carries TRBV19 and TRBJ2-2; D possibly corresponds to TRBD2 (7 bases). Trimming took off 10 bases at V and 3 bases at J, with 15 bases between the two ends. CDR1 is LNHDA, CDR2 SQIVND, per germline (reference sequence). The CDR3 contains 14 residues. Using reference TRBV19 and TRBJ2-2 for the parts outside the CDR3, the full variable domain is DGGITQSPKYLFRKEGQNVTLSCEQNLNHDAMYWYRQDPGQGLRLIYYSQIVNDFQKGDIAEGYSVSREKKESFPLTVTSAQKNPTAFYLCAIKGGADTGELFFGEGSRLTVL.

The chain couples TRBV19 to TRBJ2-1; 12 bases are a match to TRBD2. The germline gives CDR1 LNHDA, CDR2 SQIVND (reference sequence). This CDR3 has 16 residues. J was trimmed by 0 bases and V by 3 bases; bases with no gene match: 0. The DNA of the CDR3 is TGTGCCAGTAGTATGACTAGCGGGGGCTCCTACAATGAGCAGTTCTTC. Residues: CASSMTSGGSYNEQFF.

The V call is TRBV27, the J call TRBJ2-2, with TRBD2 identical over 10 bases. Germline trimming cut 6 bases from V and 3 bases from J; bases unmatched to any gene: 4. The length of the CDR3 is 15 residues. Germline values: CDR1 MNHEY, CDR2 SMNVEV (reference sequence). The CDR3 sequence: CASRDLAGDTGELFF. The DNA of the CDR3 is TGTGCCAGCAGGGATCTAGCGGGAGACACCGGGGAGCTGTTTTTT.

The chain has TRBV5-1 and TRBJ1-1; the match to TRBD1 covers 7 bases. Germline CDR1 reads SGHRS; CDR2 reads YFSETQ. The CDR3 has 15 amino acids. After removal of 3 bases from V and 1 base from J, the junction contained 6 bases not matched to a gene. The CDR3 nucleotides are TGCGCCAGCAGCTGGTCAGGGGGAGGGAACACTGAAGCTTTCTTT. Translation gives CASSWSGGGNTEAFF.

This clone was counted only a few times. This rearrangement joins TRBV25-1 to TRBJ2-1, with D perhaps TRBD2 (7 bases). Germline assignment: CDR1 MGHDK and CDR2 SYGVNS. V lost 3 bases to trimming and J lost 6 bases, with 21 bases between them. CDR3 size: 17 residues. The CDR3 loop reads CASSDGGAWEGLNEQFF. The CDR3, as DNA: TGTGCCAGCAGTGATGGGGGCGCGTGGGAGGGCCTCAATGAGCAGTTCTTC.

A remark on this clone: The junction differs from germline at one of its ends, possibly a read error. This chain connects TRBV7-7 to TRBJ1-1; D is undetermined. CDR3 length: 13 residues. Per germline, CDR1 SSHAT and CDR2 FNYEAQ (reference sequence). The CDR3 nucleotides read TGTGCTAGCAGCACCACGGAGGACACTGAAGCTTTCTTT. This sequence encodes CASSTTEDTEAFF.

The chain recombines TRBV5-1 with TRBJ2-7, with D possibly being TRBD2 (5 bases). The germline V gene has CDR1 SGHRS and CDR2 YFSETQ. CDR3 length equals 14 residues. Deletions cut 1 base from V and 0 bases from J, with 8 bases between. Here the CDR3 reads CASSLKGSSYEQYF. In DNA form, the CDR3 reads TGCGCCAGCAGCTTGAAAGGGAGCTCCTACGAGCAGTACTTC.

This chain joins TRBV6-5 and TRBJ1-1; 8 bases agree with TRBD1. The CDR3 is made up of 12 amino acids. Trimming removed 6 bases from V and 5 bases from J; junction bases left unmatched: 2. Germline CDR1 MNHEY, CDR2 SVGAGI. This CDR3 reads CASRTGDTEAFF. In DNA, the CDR3 is TGTGCCAGCAGGACAGGGGATACTGAAGCTTTCTTT.

This clone has a handful of counts. The V gene is TRBV4-1, the J gene TRBJ2-1; 8 nucleotides match TRBD1. There are 20 residues in the CDR3. Germline CDR1 is MGHRA and CDR2 is YSYEKL. Trimming at V came to 0 bases and at J to 0 bases, leaving 13 bases not matched to a gene. As DNA, the CDR3 is TGCGCCAGCAGCCAAGATTTGCAGGGGGCTAGAAGAAGCTCCTACAATGAGCAGTTCTTC. It encodes CASSQDLQGARRSSYNEQFF.

The chain has TRBV28 and TRBJ1-1; D uncertain. The length of the CDR3 is 14 residues. The V gene lost 5 bases and the J gene lost 5 bases, with 15 bases spanning the gap. Germline CDR1 is MDHEN and CDR2 is SYDVKM. The CDR3 loop reads CASSPEYTGTEAFF. As DNA, the CDR3 is TGTGCCAGCAGTCCCGAATACACCGGGACTGAAGCTTTCTTT.

This clone appeared a few times. The chain employs TRBV7-9 and TRBJ2-1; the D gene is possibly TRBD2 (6 bases). In germline, CDR1 is SEHNR, CDR2 FQNEAQ (reference sequence). Trimming took 4 bases from V and 4 from J, leaving 11 bases between them. The CDR3 spans 14 residues. The CDR3 bases are TGTGCCAGCAGCTCAGGGACTGATTACAATGAGCAGTTCTTC. It translates to CASSSGTDYNEQFF. Complete variable domain (other parts from reference TRBV7-9 and TRBJ2-1): DTGVSQNPRHKITKRGQNVTFRCDPISEHNRLYWYRQTLGQGPEFLTYFQNEAQLEKSRLLSDRFSAERPKGSFSTLEIQRTEQGDSAMYLCASSSGTDYNEQFFGPGTRLTVL.

The chain is built from TRBV2 and TRBJ2-7, with TRBD2 matching over 9 bases. The germline gives CDR1 SNHLY, CDR2 FYNNEI. This CDR3 contains 14 residues. V was clipped by 11 bases and J by 2 bases; unmatched bases: 10. The CDR3 DNA is TGTGCCGGAATGACTAGCGGCCTGGCCTACGAGCAGTACTTC. It yields the protein CAGMTSGLAYEQYF. Using reference TRBV2 and TRBJ2-7 for the parts outside the CDR3, the full variable domain is EPEVTQTPSHQVTQMGQEVILRCVPISNHLYFYWYRQILGQKVEFLVSFYNNEISEKSEIFDDQFSVERPDGSNFTLKIRSTKLEDSAMYFCAGMTSGLAYEQYFGPGTRLTVT.

This clone was observed a single time. One end of the junction does not line up with germline, which may come from a read error. At the DNA level, this CDR3 is encoded by other sequences in the same sample as well. The rearrangement links TRBV27 to TRBJ2-7; TRBD2 matches at 7 bases. Germline-derived CDR1 and CDR2 are MNHEY and SMNVEV (reference sequence). The CDR3 covers 15 residues. The CDR3 DNA reads as TGTGCCAGCAGTCCAAGGGGCGGGAGATCCTACGAGCAGTACTTT. Protein product: CASSPRGGRSYEQYF.

This chain joins TRBV28 and TRBJ1-1; no firm D call. Germline CDR1 reads MDHEN; CDR2 reads SYDVKM. V lost 5 bases and J lost 4, with 8 bases in between. The CDR3 runs to 12 residues. For the CDR3, the DNA is TGTGCCAGCAGTCCCTCCGGCACTGAAGCTTTCTTT. This codes for CASSPSGTEAFF.

V and J are TRBV5-4 and TRBJ1-1, with TRBD1 matching 9 bases. Germline CDR1 SGHNT, CDR2 YYREEE (reference sequence). The CDR3 contains 14 residues. V shed 4 bases, J shed 1 base, and the junction held 2 bases outside the gene matches. The CDR3: CASSPGQGNTEAFF. DNA of the CDR3: TGTGCCAGCAGCCCGGGACAGGGGAACACTGAAGCTTTCTTT.

This clone came up once. V and J are TRBV5-4 and TRBJ2-5; TRBD2 aligns across 13 bases. The CDR3 is 16 residues long. J lost 5 bases, V lost 1 base, and 5 bases had no gene match. The germline V gene encodes CDR1 SGHNT and CDR2 YYREEE (reference sequence). The CDR3 DNA reads TGTGCCAGCAGCTTGTATATGACTAGCGGGAGGGAGACCCAGTACTTC. This gives the protein CASSLYMTSGRETQYF.

The V call is TRBV5-1, the J call TRBJ1-2; TRBD1 might be the D (6 bases). This CDR3 contains 13 residues. Looked up from germline, CDR1 is SGHRS and CDR2 is YFSETQ. The V end lost 4 bases, the J end lost 7 bases, and 14 bases lay between the germline ends. The CDR3: CASSPTGSGGYTF. The DNA for the CDR3 is TGCGCCAGCAGCCCCACAGGGTCCGGTGGCTACACCTTC.

This rearrangement joins TRBV5-6 to TRBJ2-4; D uncertain. This CDR3 has 15 amino acids. Trimming pared 0 bases from V and 0 bases from J, leaving 7 bases between. CDR1 is SGHDT and CDR2 is YYEEEE in the germline V gene. The DNA of the CDR3 is TGTGCCAGCAGCTTGGCCAGGCTAGCCAAAAACATTCAGTACTTC. It encodes CASSLARLAKNIQYF.